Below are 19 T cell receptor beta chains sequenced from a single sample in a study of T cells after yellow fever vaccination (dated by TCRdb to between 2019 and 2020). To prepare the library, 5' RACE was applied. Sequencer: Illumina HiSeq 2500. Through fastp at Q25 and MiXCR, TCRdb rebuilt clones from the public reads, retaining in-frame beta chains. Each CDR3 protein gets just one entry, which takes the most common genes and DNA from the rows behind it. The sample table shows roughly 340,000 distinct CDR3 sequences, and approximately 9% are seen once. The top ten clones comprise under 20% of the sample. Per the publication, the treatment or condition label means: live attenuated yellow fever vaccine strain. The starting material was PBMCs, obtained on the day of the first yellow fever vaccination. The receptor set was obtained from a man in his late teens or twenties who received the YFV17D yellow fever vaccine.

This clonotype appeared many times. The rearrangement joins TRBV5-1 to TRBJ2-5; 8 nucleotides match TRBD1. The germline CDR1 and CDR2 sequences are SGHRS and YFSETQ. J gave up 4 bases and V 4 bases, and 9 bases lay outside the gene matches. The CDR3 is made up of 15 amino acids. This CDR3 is CASSIRQGLGETQYF. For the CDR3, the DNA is TGCGCCAGCAGCATTCGACAGGGGCTGGGAGAGACCCAGTACTTC.

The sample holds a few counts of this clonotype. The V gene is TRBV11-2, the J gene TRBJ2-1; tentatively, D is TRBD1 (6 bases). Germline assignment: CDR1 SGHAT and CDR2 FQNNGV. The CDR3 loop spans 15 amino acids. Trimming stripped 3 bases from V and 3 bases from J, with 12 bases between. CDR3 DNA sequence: TGTGCCAGCAGCTTTTCGACAGGCGTCTACAATGAGCAGTTCTTC. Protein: CASSFSTGVYNEQFF.

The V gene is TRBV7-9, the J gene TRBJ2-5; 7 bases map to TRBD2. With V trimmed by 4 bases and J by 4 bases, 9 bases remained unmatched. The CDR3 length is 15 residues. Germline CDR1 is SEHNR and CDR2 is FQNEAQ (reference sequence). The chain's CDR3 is CASSSRASGLETQYF. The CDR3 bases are TGTGCCAGCAGCTCTCGGGCTAGCGGATTAGAGACCCAGTACTTC.

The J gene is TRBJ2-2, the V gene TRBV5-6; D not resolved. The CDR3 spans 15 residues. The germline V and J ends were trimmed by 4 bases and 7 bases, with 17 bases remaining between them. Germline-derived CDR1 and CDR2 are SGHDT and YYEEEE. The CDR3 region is CASSRRAWTGGELFF. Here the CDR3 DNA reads TGTGCCAGCAGCCGCCGGGCGTGGACGGGCGGGGAGCTGTTTTTT. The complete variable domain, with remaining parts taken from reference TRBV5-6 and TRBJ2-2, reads DAGVTQSPTHLIKTRGQQVTLRCSPKSGHDTVSWYQQALGQGPQFIFQYYEEEERQRGNFPDRFSGHQFPNYSSELNVNALLLGDSALYLCASSRRAWTGGELFFGEGSRLTVL.

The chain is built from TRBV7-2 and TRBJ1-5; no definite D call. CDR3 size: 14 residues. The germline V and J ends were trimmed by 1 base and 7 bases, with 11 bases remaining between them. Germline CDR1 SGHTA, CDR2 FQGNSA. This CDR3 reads CASSLDSMGQPQHF. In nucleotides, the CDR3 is TGTGCCAGCAGCTTAGACAGCATGGGGCAGCCCCAGCATTTT.

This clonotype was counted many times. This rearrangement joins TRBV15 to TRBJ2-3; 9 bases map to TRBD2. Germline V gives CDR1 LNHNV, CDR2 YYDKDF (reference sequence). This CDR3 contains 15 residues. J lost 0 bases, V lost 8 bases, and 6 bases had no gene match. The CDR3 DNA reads TGTGCCACCTATTCCAGCGGGGGGAGCACAGATACGCAGTATTTT. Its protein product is CATYSSGGSTDTQYF.

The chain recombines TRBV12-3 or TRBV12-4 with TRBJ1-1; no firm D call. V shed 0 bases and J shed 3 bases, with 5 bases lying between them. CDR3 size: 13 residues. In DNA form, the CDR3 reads TGTGCCAGCAGTTTAGCGCAAGACACTGAAGCTTTCTTT. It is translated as CASSLAQDTEAFF.

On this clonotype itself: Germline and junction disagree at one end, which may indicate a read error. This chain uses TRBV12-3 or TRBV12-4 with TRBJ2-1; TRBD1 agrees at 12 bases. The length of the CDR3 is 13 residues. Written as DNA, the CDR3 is TGTGCCAGCAGGGGGACAGGGGGCAATGAGCAGTGCTTC. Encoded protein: CASRGTGGNEQCF.

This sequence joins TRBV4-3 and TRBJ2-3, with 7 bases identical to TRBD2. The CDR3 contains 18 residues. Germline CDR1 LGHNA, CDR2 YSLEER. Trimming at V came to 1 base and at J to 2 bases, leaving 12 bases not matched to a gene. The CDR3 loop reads CASSQASASGIYTDTQYF. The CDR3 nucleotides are TGCGCCAGCAGCCAAGCCTCAGCTAGCGGTATATACACAGATACGCAGTATTTT.

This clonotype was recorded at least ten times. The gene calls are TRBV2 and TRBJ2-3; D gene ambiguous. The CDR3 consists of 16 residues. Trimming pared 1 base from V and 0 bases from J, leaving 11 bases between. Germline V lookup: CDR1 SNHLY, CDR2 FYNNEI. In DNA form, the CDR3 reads TGTGCCAGCAGTGAAGGGCAGATCACTAGCACAGATACGCAGTATTTT. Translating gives CASSEGQITSTDTQYF.

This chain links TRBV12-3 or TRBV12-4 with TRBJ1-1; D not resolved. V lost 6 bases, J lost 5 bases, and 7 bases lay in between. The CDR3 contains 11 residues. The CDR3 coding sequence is TGTGCCAGCAGGGCCACTACTGAAGCTTTCTTT. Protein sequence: CASRATTEAFF.

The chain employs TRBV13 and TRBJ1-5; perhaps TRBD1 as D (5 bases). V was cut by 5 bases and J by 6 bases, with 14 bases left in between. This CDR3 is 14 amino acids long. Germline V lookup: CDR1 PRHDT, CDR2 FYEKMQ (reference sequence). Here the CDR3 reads CASSARGWGQPQHF. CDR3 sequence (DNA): TGTGCCAGCAGCGCACGGGGCTGGGGTCAGCCCCAGCATTTT. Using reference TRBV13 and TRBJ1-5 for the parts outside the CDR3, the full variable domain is AAGVIQSPRHLIKEKRETATLKCYPIPRHDTVYWYQQGPGQDPQFLISFYEKMQSDKGSIPDRFSAQQFSDYHSELNMSSLELGDSALYFCASSARGWGQPQHFGDGTRLSIL.

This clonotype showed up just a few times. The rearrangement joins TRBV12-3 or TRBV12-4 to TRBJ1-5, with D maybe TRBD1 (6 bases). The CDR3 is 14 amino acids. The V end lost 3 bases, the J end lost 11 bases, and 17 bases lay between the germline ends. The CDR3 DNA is TGTGCCAGCAGTTTGTTCGGGGGCCTAGGGGCCCAGCATTTT. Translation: CASSLFGGLGAQHF.

CDR3 nucleotide sequence: TGCAGTGCTAGCCCTGAGACCTACGAGCAGTACTTC. This encodes CSASPETYEQYF. The V gene is TRBV20-1, the J gene TRBJ2-7, with unresolved D. This CDR3 contains 12 residues. The germline V gene encodes CDR1 DFQATT and CDR2 SNEGSKA (reference sequence). The ends were cut back, 3 bases at V and 2 bases at J, with 8 bases in the middle.

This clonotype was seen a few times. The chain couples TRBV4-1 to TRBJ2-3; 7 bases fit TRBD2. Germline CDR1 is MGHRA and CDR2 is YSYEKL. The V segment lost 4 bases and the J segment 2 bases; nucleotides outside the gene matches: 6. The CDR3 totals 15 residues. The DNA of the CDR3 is TGCGCCAGCAGCCGCACTAGCGAACCCACAGATACGCAGTATTTT. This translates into CASSRTSEPTDTQYF.

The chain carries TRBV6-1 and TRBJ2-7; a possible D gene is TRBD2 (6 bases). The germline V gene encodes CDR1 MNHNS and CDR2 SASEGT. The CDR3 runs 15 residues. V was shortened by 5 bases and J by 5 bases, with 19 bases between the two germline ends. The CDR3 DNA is TGTGCCAGCAGTATCCGGGGGAGAAGGGAAAACGAGCAGTACGTC. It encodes CASSIRGRRENEQYV.

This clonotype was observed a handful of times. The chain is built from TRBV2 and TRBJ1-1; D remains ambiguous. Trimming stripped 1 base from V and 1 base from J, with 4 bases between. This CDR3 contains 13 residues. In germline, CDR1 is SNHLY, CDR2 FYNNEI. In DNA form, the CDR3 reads TGTGCCAGCAGTGAAGAACGGAACACTGAAGCTTTCTTT. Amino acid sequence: CASSEERNTEAFF.

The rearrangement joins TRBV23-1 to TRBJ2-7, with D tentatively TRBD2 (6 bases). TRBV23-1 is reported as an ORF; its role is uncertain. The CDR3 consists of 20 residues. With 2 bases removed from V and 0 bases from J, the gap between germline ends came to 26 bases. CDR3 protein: CASSQIGMGTGPYSSYEQYV. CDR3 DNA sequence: TGCGCCAGCAGTCAAATAGGAATGGGGACTGGGCCGTATAGCTCCTACGAGCAGTACGTC.

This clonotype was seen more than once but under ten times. CDR3 bases: TGTGCCAGCACCAACGGCGGGACCTATAATTCACCCCTCCACTTT. This translates into CASTNGGTYNSPLHF. This chain links TRBV28 with TRBJ1-6, with D unresolved. V lost 7 bases, J lost 2 bases, and 12 bases lay in between. Germline-derived CDR1 and CDR2 are MDHEN and SYDVKM. This CDR3 has 15 amino acids.